Included here is one T cell receptor beta chain sequence, with context. Its antigen is as yet unknown. The data belong to a study of shared clonotypes between healthy human individuals. Overall study findings and caveats: Represented diversity, genetic and exposure-history alike, was limited by few donors.

TCRdb's copy holds only in-frame clones and misses some; the assay was immunoSEQ multiplex PCR. The sample shows 1.4 million or so clones, less than 99% of them seen only once. CDR1 is PRHDT and CDR2 is FYEKMQ in the germline V gene (reference sequence). This CDR3 contains 16 residues. The V and J ends lost 5 bases and 2 bases respectively, with 18 bases between them. The sequencing input was naive CD4+ T cells sorted from blood. Subset of the sample: CD45RA+ positively selected. The J gene is TRBJ1-1, the V gene TRBV13; no definite D call. The clonotype originates from a man between 25 and 39 years old in good health. DNA of the CDR3: TGTGCCAGCAGCCCCCACCCGTGGGAGGGAAACACTGAAGCTTTCTTT. It encodes CASSPHPWEGNTEAFF.